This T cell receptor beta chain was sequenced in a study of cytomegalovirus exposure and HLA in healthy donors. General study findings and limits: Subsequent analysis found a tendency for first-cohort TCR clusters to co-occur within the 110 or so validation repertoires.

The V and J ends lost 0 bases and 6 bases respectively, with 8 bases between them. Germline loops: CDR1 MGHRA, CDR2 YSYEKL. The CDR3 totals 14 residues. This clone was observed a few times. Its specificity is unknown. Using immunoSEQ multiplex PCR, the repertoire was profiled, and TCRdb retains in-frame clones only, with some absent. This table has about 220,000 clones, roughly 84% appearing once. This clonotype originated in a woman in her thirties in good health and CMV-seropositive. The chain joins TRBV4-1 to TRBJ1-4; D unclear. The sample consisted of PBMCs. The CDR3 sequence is CASSQDYGDEKLFF. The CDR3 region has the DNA TGCGCCAGCAGCCAAGATTATGGAGATGAAAAACTGTTTTTT.